This TCR beta chain was identified in a study of blood T cells in healthy people across ages. The study's findings and limits: A roughly linear age-dependent decrease characterized TCR beta diversity per million T cells.

In its sample, this clonotype was seen once. No antigen is known for it. Then a second PCR, running about 6 to 12 cycles, was carried out with a sample-barcoded 5' primer and a J-beta primer mix. TCRdb re-called the 5' RACE reads with MiXCR, one entry per CDR3 protein. The repertoire holds 550,000 to 600,000 distinct CDR3 sequences, with roughly 28% as singletons. This TCR was recovered from a woman in her 70s in good health. Input material: blood.

CDR3 residues: CASSQALSVGDYTF. The CDR3 region has the DNA TGTGCCAGCAGCCAAGCGTTGTCAGTAGGGGACTACACCTTC. This chain links TRBV3-1 with TRBJ1-2; tentative D call: TRBD1 (5 bases). The CDR3 spans 14 residues. Germline-derived CDR1 and CDR2 are LGHDT and YNNKEL (reference sequence). The V end lost 1 base, the J end lost 10 bases, and 16 bases lay between the germline ends.